These T cell receptor beta chains were read from a single sample in a study of monozygotic twins with inflammatory bowel disease. Reprocessing the 5' RACE reads, TCRdb reports a single entry for every CDR3 protein and omits DNA. This sample contains approximately 400,000 distinct CDR3 sequences. Sequencing used blood. These receptors all come from a human donor with ulcerative colitis or Crohn's disease, or a healthy co-twin of an affected twin (not recorded which). CDR3s include the opening cysteine and the closing phenylalanine or tryptophan. The size entry is marked missing in some rows and otherwise reads once, few, many or a size class.

v_call	clone_size	j_call	cdr3_aa
TRBV7-2	-	TRBJ2-3	CASRPPLVLDTQYF
TRBV5-8	-	TRBJ1-5	CASRWTGKGQPQHF
TRBV5-1	-	TRBJ2-7	CASSFSRNSYEQYF
TRBV24-1	-	TRBJ2-5	CATSDHQKETQYF
TRBV20-1	-	TRBJ1-6	CSAKQGANSPLHF
TRBV20-1	-	TRBJ2-4	CSARGGQNIQYF
TRBV27	-	TRBJ2-3	CASRRGGFTDTQYF
TRBV21-1	-	TRBJ2-7	CASSKGTSGGGYEQYF
TRBV7-2	-	TRBJ2-7	CASTARGGGLEQYF
TRBV7-2	-	TRBJ2-7	CASSPGTGDYEQYF
TRBV6-5	-	TRBJ2-5	CASRKQGKETQYF
TRBV7-9	-	TRBJ2-3	CASSSPGTGGSTQYF
TRBV18	-	TRBJ2-3	CASSPPLGSGGGTDTQYF
TRBV7-2	-	TRBJ2-5	CASSETGTGYGQYF
TRBV4-3	medium-sized	TRBJ2-7	CASSHRQTYEQYF
TRBV3-1	-	TRBJ2-7	CASSPGSGADEQYF
TRBV5-1	-	TRBJ2-1	CASSLAQAGVPYNEQFF
TRBV19	-	TRBJ1-2	CASWGGTGSNYGYTF
TRBV7-3	-	TRBJ1-1	CASMVGRNTEAFF
TRBV9	-	TRBJ1-1	CASAPTGRTEAFF
TRBV7-8	-	TRBJ1-1	CASSLADRGNTEAFF
TRBV7-2	-	TRBJ1-6	CASSLTNSPLHF
TRBV6-5	-	TRBJ2-3	CASSYFPGGEADTQYF
TRBV5-1	-	TRBJ2-7	CASNRAGGNSYEQYF
TRBV18	-	TRBJ1-2	CASSSTKGGGDGYTF
TRBV24-1	-	TRBJ2-3	CATSDPGGAEGTDTQYF
TRBV24-1	-	TRBJ2-1	CATSDPTAYNEQFF
TRBV5-1	-	TRBJ2-5	CASSFYMTSGGQETQYF
TRBV5-1	-	TRBJ1-1	CASSGQGVNTEAFF
TRBV4-1	-	TRBJ1-4	CASSRARNEKLFF
TRBV5-6	-	TRBJ2-7	CASSLRPRASYEQYF
TRBV20-1	-	TRBJ2-7	CSASDSYEQYF
TRBV18	-	TRBJ1-4	CASSPNFGGQGSEKLFF
TRBV19	-	TRBJ2-3	CASSIGRGWTDTQYF
TRBV9	-	TRBJ2-3	CASSVQITDTQYF
TRBV5-1	-	TRBJ2-3	CASSLVPGESTDTQYF
TRBV20-1	-	TRBJ2-1	CSARDLSSYNEQFF
TRBV7-2	-	TRBJ2-1	CASSLAFLYEQSF
TRBV7-2	-	TRBJ2-3	CASSLVSGDTQYF
TRBV28	-	TRBJ2-7	CASTRAGGTYEQYF